The clone carrying this T cell receptor (beta chain) came up a few times. No antigen is known for it. TCRdb reanalysed the reads using MiXCR and keeps one entry per CDR3 protein. The sample has some 120,000 distinct CDR3 sequences; over 9% are singletons. Trimming cost V 6 bases and J 1 base, with 9 bases left between them. Germline loops: CDR1 MRHNA, CDR2 SNTAGT. The CDR3 covers 14 residues. This sample is part of a study of T cell repertoires in cytomegalovirus infection. About the study: CMV infection and matching HLA type were both indicated by public TCR beta signatures. Findings and caveats of the study: Predominance within the ex vivo response was attributable to HLA-C-restricted CMV-specific TCR beta clonotypes.

J is TRBJ2-2 and V is TRBV6-4; perhaps TRBD2 as D (6 bases). Material: PBMCs, sequenced either directly or after in vitro stimulation (not recorded which). This TCR derives from a human donor in good health (CMV status not recorded). Some clones in this sample may be carry-over from other donors' samples. Here the CDR3 reads CASRKAGNTGELFF. In DNA form, the CDR3 reads TGTGCCAGCAGAAAAGCGGGGAACACCGGGGAGCTGTTTTTT.